This T cell receptor (beta chain) was found in a study of Graves' ophthalmopathy and Graves' hyperthyroidism. In its sample, this clonotype was seen many times. Its specificity is unknown. General study findings and limits: Most thyroid-expanded clonotypes exceeding 0.001 frequency were also found in blood.

RNA served as the template for amplifying TCR beta CDR3 regions. HTBI primers were used in a first-round RT-PCR, which preceded a second-round multiplex PCR. One entry per CDR3 protein, called by TCRdb with MiXCR from the multiplex PCR reads. The top ten hold about 25% of the sample, which has 35,000 to 50,000 distinct CDR3 sequences, roughly 52% seen once. V shed 0 bases and J shed 5 bases, with 20 bases lying between them. The CDR3 spans 17 residues. CDR1 is SQVTM, CDR2 ANQGSEA, per germline. Specimen: peripheral blood. This sequence was found in an adult woman with stable Graves' hyperthyroidism. The chain couples TRBV29-1 to TRBJ1-5; tentatively, D is TRBD1 (6 bases). DNA of the CDR3: TGCAGCGTTGAAGATTCCCCTCCACAGGGTCTGGATCAGCCCCAGCATTTT. Translated, it gives CSVEDSPPQGLDQPQHF.